The clone carrying this T cell receptor (beta chain) has a handful of counts. Primers included in the PCR were 60 Vbeta and 13 Jbeta primers. This table comes from immunoSEQ multiplex PCR, and its TCRdb copy is limited to in-frame clones, with some not included. The sample lists around 92,000 clones, about 83% occurring once. The data derive from a study of cytomegalovirus exposure and HLA in healthy donors. Sequenced input: PBMCs. The TCR was taken from a man between 60 and 75 years old in good health and CMV-seropositive.

This chain's CDR3 is CATLGTDQLGHQPQHF. The CDR3 DNA reads TGTGCCACTCTTGGGACAGACCAACTAGGACATCAGCCCCAGCATTTT. J is TRBJ1-5 and V is TRBV6-6, with 7 bases fitting TRBD1. CDR1 is MNHNY and CDR2 is SVGAGI in the germline V gene (reference sequence). There are 16 residues in the CDR3. Unmatched junction bases numbered 17, after V lost 10 bases and J lost 5 bases.